The source of this T cell receptor beta chain is a study of blood T cell repertoires in COVID-19. Study overall: Samples came from the United States, Italy and Spain, spanning acute and convalescent COVID-19. Nucleic acid was either cDNA or gDNA, and it came from T cells, B-cell-depleted T cells, or PBMCs.

TCRdb keeps only in-frame clones here, not all; method: immunoSEQ multiplex PCR. The data hold roughly 200,000 clones, with 80% to 90% observed a single time. V shed 4 bases and J 3 bases; nucleotides not matched to a gene: 11. Germline values: CDR1 MNHEY, CDR2 SVGEGT. This CDR3 is built from 17 residues. The TCR comes from a man in his 60s who had recovered from COVID-19. The V call is TRBV6-2 or TRBV6-3, the J call TRBJ2-1; 8 nucleotides match TRBD2. The sample comprised peripheral blood. The CDR3 coding sequence is TGTGCCAGCAGTTTCACGCGGGGGGCAGGGTTCTACAATGAGCAGTTCTTC. Translation gives CASSFTRGAGFYNEQFF.